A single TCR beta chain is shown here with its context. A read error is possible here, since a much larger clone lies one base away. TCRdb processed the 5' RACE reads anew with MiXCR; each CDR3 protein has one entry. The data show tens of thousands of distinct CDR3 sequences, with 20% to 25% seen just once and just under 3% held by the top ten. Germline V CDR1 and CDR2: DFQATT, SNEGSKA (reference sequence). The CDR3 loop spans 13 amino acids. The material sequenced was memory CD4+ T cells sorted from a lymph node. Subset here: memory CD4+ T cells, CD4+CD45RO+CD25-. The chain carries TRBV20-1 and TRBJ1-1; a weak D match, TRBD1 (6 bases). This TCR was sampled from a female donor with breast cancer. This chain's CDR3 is CSASRGPGTEALF. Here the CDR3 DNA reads TGCAGTGCTAGCAGGGGACCAGGGACTGAAGCTCTCTTT.